The 16 T cell receptor beta chains in this list originate from one sample, sequenced in a study of blood T cell repertoires in COVID-19. The table came from immunoSEQ multiplex PCR; TCRdb's copy has only in-frame clones and leaves some out. The data hold roughly 400,000 clones, with approximately 91% observed a single time. The sequencing sample was made of PBMCs or T cells enriched from blood (not recorded which). All receptors derive from a woman under 30 who had been exposed to COVID-19.

The V call is TRBV5-5, the J call TRBJ2-1; D is ambiguous. Germline CDR1 SGHKS, CDR2 YYEKEE (reference sequence). The CDR3 runs to 15 residues. Trimming pared 0 bases from V and 8 bases from J, leaving 15 bases between. CDR3 coding DNA: TGTGCCAGCAGCTTGGTTGACTTTACAAGCGATGAGCAGTTCTTC. This encodes CASSLVDFTSDEQFF.

The V and J genes are TRBV27 and TRBJ2-7; 9 positions agree with TRBD2. The CDR3 consists of 14 residues. V gave up 3 bases and J gave up 5 bases; unmatched junction bases: 5. In germline, CDR1 is MNHEY, CDR2 SMNVEV (reference sequence). This CDR3 is CASSLGAGGHEQYF. The CDR3 bases are TGTGCCAGCAGTTTGGGAGCGGGGGGCCACGAGCAGTACTTC.

A word on this clone: Additional DNA sequences in this sample encode the identical CDR3. CDR3: CASSPGTAYGYTF. The CDR3 region has the DNA TGCGCCAGCAGCCCGGGGACAGCCTATGGCTACACCTTC. J is TRBJ1-2 and V is TRBV5-1, with 7 nucleotides matching TRBD1. This CDR3 contains 13 residues. V lost 4 bases and J lost 4; bases outside the gene matches: 4. Germline CDR1 is SGHRS and CDR2 is YFSETQ.

This chain joins TRBV4-3 and TRBJ2-7, with 7 bases fitting TRBD1. With 4 bases clipped from V and 2 bases from J, the junction kept 8 bases outside the gene matches. Germline loops: CDR1 LGHNA, CDR2 YSLEER. The length of the CDR3 is 15 residues. CDR3 DNA sequence: TGCGCCAGCAGCCGAGAGATAACAGGGGCCTACGAGCAGTACTTC. Translating gives CASSREITGAYEQYF.

The gene calls are TRBV9 and TRBJ2-2, with 10 nucleotides matching TRBD2. V was pared by 1 base and J by 4 bases, with 7 bases of the junction left unmatched. This CDR3 is built from 17 residues. CDR1 SGDLS and CDR2 YYNGEE come from the germline V gene. The CDR3 DNA follows: TGTGCCAGCAGCGTATGGACTAGCGGACCGGTCACCGGGGAGCTGTTTTTT. Translation: CASSVWTSGPVTGELFF.

The chain has TRBV18 and TRBJ1-2; D not certain. The germline V and J ends were trimmed by 3 bases and 3 bases, with 26 bases remaining between them. Germline values: CDR1 KGHSH, CDR2 LQKENI. This CDR3 spans 19 amino acids. The CDR3 bases are TGTGCCAGCTCACCCCTTTTAACAGCTCAAACAAAGGTTTACTATGGCTACACCTTC. Residues: CASSPLLTAQTKVYYGYTF.

This rearrangement joins TRBV4-1 to TRBJ2-1, with a tentative D call TRBD2 (5 bases). The CDR3 length is 14 residues. CDR1 and CDR2 (germline): MGHRA, YSYEKL. V was cut by 3 bases and J by 8 bases, with 14 bases left in between. The CDR3 nucleotides read TGCGCCAGCAGCCAGGGCACTAGTGGGTATGAGCAGTTCTTC. This translates into CASSQGTSGYEQFF.

This chain links TRBV7-9 with TRBJ1-2; 10 bases fit TRBD1. The CDR3 has 15 residues. Germline assignment: CDR1 SEHNR and CDR2 FQNEAQ (reference sequence). V was clipped by 1 base and J by 3 bases; unmatched bases: 2. The CDR3 here is CASSLVGTGDYGYTF. The CDR3 DNA is TGTGCCAGCAGCTTAGTGGGGACAGGGGACTATGGCTACACCTTC.

The rearrangement joins TRBV2 to TRBJ2-3; D is ambiguous. The CDR3 covers 13 residues. Trimming took 7 bases from V and 0 from J, leaving 8 bases between them. Germline-derived CDR1 and CDR2 are SNHLY and FYNNEI. CDR3 nucleotides: TGTGCCAGCACCTTATCTAGCACAGATACGCAGTATTTT. It specifies CASTLSSTDTQYF.

V usage is TRBV7-9 and J usage is TRBJ1-5, with D possibly matching TRBD1 (6 bases). This CDR3 has 18 residues. Trimming left V 0 bases short and J 3 bases short, with 18 bases between. Germline lookup yields CDR1 SEHNR and CDR2 FQNEAQ (reference sequence). CDR3 in DNA: TGTGCCAGCAGCTTAGCGCCCAGGGGCCGAGATTCCAATCAGCCCCAGCATTTT. It yields the protein CASSLAPRGRDSNQPQHF.

This chain connects TRBV7-3 to TRBJ2-3; 14 bases are a match to TRBD2. In germline, CDR1 is SGHTA, CDR2 FQGTGA. There are 19 residues in the CDR3. V shed 0 bases and J 1 base; nucleotides not matched to a gene: 6. The CDR3 loop reads CASSLTHGGLAGGTDTQYF. The CDR3 nucleotides are TGTGCCAGCAGCTTAACCCACGGGGGACTAGCGGGGGGCACAGATACGCAGTATTTT.

V and J are TRBV5-4 and TRBJ2-2; 14 bases match TRBD2. Germline loops: CDR1 SGHNT, CDR2 YYREEE (reference sequence). The junction had 5 bases not matched to a gene; V was cut back by 4 bases and J by 0 bases. This CDR3 is 18 amino acids long. The CDR3 nucleotides are TGTGCCAGCAGCGCCGGGACTAGCGGGGGTCCGAACACCGGGGAGCTGTTTTTT. This sequence encodes CASSAGTSGGPNTGELFF.

V and J are TRBV9 and TRBJ2-2; 8 nucleotides align to TRBD1. Germline V CDR1 and CDR2: SGDLS, YYNGEE. This CDR3 is built from 16 residues. Germline trimming cut 1 base from V and 1 base from J; bases unmatched to any gene: 3. CDR3 nucleotides: TGTGCCAGCAGCGTAATGACAGGGGAGAACACCGGGGAGCTGTTTTTT. Translating it yields CASSVMTGENTGELFF. Looking up the rest from reference TRBV9 and TRBJ2-2 gives the full variable domain: DSGVTQTPKHLITATGQRVTLRCSPRSGDLSVYWYQQSLDQGLQFLIQYYNGEERAKGNILERFSAQQFPDLHSELNLSSLELGDSALYFCASSVMTGENTGELFFGEGSRLTVL.

The chain uses TRBV7-2 and TRBJ1-6, with D possibly TRBD1 on 6 matching bases. V was pared by 5 bases and J by 7 bases, with 12 bases between. CDR1 is SGHTA and CDR2 is FQGNSA in the germline V gene. The CDR3 loop spans 14 amino acids. The CDR3 sequence is CASSVKGVNSPLHF. The CDR3 nucleotides are TGTGCCAGCAGCGTGAAGGGGGTAAATTCACCCCTCCACTTT. The complete variable domain, with remaining parts taken from reference TRBV7-2 and TRBJ1-6, reads GAGVSQSPSNKVTEKGKDVELRCDPISGHTALYWYRQSLGQGLEFLIYFQGNSAPDKSGLPSDRFSAERTGGSVSTLTIQRTQQEDSAVYLCASSVKGVNSPLHFGNGTRLTVT.

The chain joins TRBV7-9 to TRBJ1-5, with D possibly being TRBD1 (5 bases). The CDR3 runs to 17 residues. Germline V CDR1 and CDR2: SEHNR, FQNEAQ (reference sequence). Trimming pared 1 base from V and 4 bases from J, leaving 17 bases between. CDR3 nucleotide sequence: TGTGCCAGCAGCTTAGTGGGCGGGACCCCAAGAAATCAGCCCCAGCATTTT. It specifies CASSLVGGTPRNQPQHF.

CDR3 sequence (DNA): TGTGCCAGCAGCAGAGCCCGCGGGGGGGCCTACAATGAGCAGTTCTTC. Translation gives CASSRARGGAYNEQFF. The chain joins TRBV7-2 to TRBJ2-1, with 9 bases matching TRBD2. Germline V gene sequence: CDR1 SGHTA, CDR2 FQGNSA. V shed 5 bases and J 2 bases; nucleotides not matched to a gene: 7. The CDR3 length is 16 residues.